This TCR beta chain came from a study of T cells after yellow fever vaccination (dated by TCRdb to between 2019 and 2020). Turning to the overall study: Libraries from fractions with low cell numbers were prepared with the SMART-Seq v4 Ultra Low Input RNA kit. Bulk PBMC replicates and cell subsets were isolated from blood drawn at multiple timepoints before and after both primary and secondary immunization. Two healthy male donors made up the cohort, one aged 18 to 29 years and the other aged 30 to 40 years. To follow T-cell clones before and after both primary and booster YFV17D yellow fever vaccination, bulk TCR alpha and beta repertoires underwent longitudinal sequencing.

Paper-wide results and their limitations: The secondary T-cell response was found to be weaker but faster than the primary response, with a peak reached on day 5 rather than on day 15. A small fraction of clonotypes appeared in both the CD4 and CD8 compartments, likely as a result of convergent recombination. Computational filtering was needed because FACS-sorted repertoires could contain abundant contaminating clonotypes from the bulk population. Most clones expanded after primary vaccination (around 97% of CD4 and around 88% of CD8) were re-detected after the booster, suggesting that broad memory maintenance occurred. Only two donors were included in the study, so the extent to which the findings can be generalized is limited.

This clonotype turned up a few times. What antigen it recognizes has not been identified. No much larger clonotype is one base removed from it; base qualities were not supplied. Spanning cysteine to phenylalanine, the CDR3 consists of 17 amino acids. Only the CDR3 portion is preserved as DNA: 51 bases, with reading frame beginning at the first base. V trim: 0 bases; J trim: 7 bases; unmatched bases: 14. Looking up the germline V gene yields CDR1 SGHTA and CDR2 FQGNSA. Sample treatment or condition, as interpreted from the label and publication: live attenuated yellow fever vaccine strain. At every blood-draw timepoint, two biological replicates of bulk PBMCs were collected. A standard Ficoll-Paque protocol was used to isolate PBMCs from peripheral blood. RNA was extracted with TriZol from bulk PBMCs, CD4 and CD8 fractions, and dextramer-positive and dextramer-negative fractions. Reads for this sample came from an Illumina NovaSeq 6000. TCR cDNA was synthesized by 5'RACE template switching, through which a universal primer site and unique molecular identifiers were introduced. cDNA synthesis was primed from both the TCR alpha and TCR beta constant segments. Two PCR steps were used to amplify libraries, with sample barcodes and sequencing adapters being added in the second step. Sequencing of libraries was performed on Illumina HiSeq 2500 (2x100 bp) or NovaSeq (2x150 bp). The authors' analysis ran thus. MIGEC was used to demultiplex reads and collapse the reads into UMI consensus sequences, and MiXCR was used for V(D)J alignment. Vaccine-responding clonotypes were defined with edgeR using replicate PBMC samples, requiring FDR below 0.01 and a log2 fold change above 5 up to day 15. CD4 or CD8 identity was assigned to each bulk clonotype according to whether the clonotype was present at higher abundance in the sequenced CD4 repertoire or the sequenced CD8 repertoire. Using fastp at Q25 and MiXCR, TCRdb reprocessed the public reads and kept productive beta chains. Entries that share a CDR3 protein sequence are merged under the most common genes and DNA. TCRdb, not the original authors, processed these V and J calls. The sample table lists fewer than 450,000 distinct CDR3 sequences, approximately 3.9% of them with a count of one. Around 24% of the sample is held by the ten biggest clonotypes.

Recombination linked TRBV7-2 to TRBJ2-7, and TRBD2 aligns with 8 junction nucleotides. The sequences come from PBMCs, collected 5 days after the yellow fever booster vaccination. This TCR was sampled from a man aged 18 to 30 who received the YFV17D yellow fever vaccine. The bases are TGTGCCAGCAGCTTAGCCCCAGACCTGACTAGCGTGTGGGAGCAGTACTTC. It is translated as CASSLAPDLTSVWEQYF.